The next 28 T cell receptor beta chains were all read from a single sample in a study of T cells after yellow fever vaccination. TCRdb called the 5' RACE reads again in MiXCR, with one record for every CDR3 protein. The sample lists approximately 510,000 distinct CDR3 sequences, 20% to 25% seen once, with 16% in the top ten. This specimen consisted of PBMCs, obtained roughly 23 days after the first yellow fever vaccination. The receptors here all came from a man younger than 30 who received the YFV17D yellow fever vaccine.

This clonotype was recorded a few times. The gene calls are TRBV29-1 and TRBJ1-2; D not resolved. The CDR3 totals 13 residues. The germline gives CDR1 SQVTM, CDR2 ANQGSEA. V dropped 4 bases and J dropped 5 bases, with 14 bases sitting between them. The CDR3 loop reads CSVVRPLTYGYTF. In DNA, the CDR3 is TGCAGCGTTGTGAGACCCCTGACGTATGGCTACACCTTC.

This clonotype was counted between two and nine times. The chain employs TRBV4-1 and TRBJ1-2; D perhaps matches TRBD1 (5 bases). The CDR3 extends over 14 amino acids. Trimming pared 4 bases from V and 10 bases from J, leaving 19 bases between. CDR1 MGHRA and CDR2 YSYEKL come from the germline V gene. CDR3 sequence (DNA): TGCGCCAGCAGCCTCGCCCGGGTTGGGGGGAACTACACCTTC. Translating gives CASSLARVGGNYTF.

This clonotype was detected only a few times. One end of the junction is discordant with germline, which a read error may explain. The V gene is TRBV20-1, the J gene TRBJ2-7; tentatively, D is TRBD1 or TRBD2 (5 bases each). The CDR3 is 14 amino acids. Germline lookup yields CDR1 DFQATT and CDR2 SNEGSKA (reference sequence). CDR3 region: CSATYRGLSDEQYF. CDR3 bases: TGCAGTGCCACTTACCGGGGCCTCTCCGACGAGCAGTACTTC.

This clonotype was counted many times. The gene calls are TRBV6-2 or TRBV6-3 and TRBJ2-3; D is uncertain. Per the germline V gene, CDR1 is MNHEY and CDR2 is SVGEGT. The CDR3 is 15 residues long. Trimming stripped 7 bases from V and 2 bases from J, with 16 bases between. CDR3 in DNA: TGTGCCAGCACCCTCTCGGACCGACCCACAGATACGCAGTATTTT. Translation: CASTLSDRPTDTQYF.

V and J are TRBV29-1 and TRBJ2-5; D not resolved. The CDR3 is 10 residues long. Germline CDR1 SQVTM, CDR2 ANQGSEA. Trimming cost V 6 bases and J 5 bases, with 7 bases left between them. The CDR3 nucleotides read TGCAGCGTGGAAAGGGAGACCCAGTACTTC. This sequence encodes CSVERETQYF.

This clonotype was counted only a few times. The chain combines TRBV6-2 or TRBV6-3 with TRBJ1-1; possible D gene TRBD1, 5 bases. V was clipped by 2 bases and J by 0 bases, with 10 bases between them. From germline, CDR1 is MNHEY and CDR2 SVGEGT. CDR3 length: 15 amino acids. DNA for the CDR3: TGTGCCAGCAGTTACGGGGGGGTCATGAACACTGAAGCTTTCTTT. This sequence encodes CASSYGGVMNTEAFF.

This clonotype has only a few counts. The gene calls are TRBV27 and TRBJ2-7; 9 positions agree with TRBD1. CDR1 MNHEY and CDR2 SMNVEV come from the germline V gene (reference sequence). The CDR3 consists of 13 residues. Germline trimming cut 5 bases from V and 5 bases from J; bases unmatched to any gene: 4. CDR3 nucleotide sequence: TGTGCCAGCAGTAGACAGGGGGAAGACGAGCAGTACTTC. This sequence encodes CASSRQGEDEQYF.

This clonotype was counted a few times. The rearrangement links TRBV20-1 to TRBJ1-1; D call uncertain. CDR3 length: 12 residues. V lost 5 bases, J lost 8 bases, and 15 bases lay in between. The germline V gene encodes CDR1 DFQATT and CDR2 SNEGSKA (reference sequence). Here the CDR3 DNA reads TGCAGTGCTGGGCGGGCGGAAACCGAAGCTTTCTTT. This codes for CSAGRAETEAFF.

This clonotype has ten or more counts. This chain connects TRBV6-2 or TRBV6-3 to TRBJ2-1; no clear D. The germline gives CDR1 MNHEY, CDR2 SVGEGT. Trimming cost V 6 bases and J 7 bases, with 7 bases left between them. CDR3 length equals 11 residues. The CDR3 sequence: CASRKVNEQFF. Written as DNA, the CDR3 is TGTGCCAGCAGAAAAGTTAATGAGCAGTTCTTC.

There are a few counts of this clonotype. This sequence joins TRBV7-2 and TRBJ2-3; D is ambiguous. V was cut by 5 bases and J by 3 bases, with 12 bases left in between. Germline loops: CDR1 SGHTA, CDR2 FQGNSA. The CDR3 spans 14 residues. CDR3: CASSEGPFTDTQYF. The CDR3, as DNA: TGTGCCAGCAGCGAAGGGCCGTTTACAGATACGCAGTATTTT. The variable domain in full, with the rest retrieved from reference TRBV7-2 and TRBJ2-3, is GAGVSQSPSNKVTEKGKDVELRCDPISGHTALYWYRQSLGQGLEFLIYFQGNSAPDKSGLPSDRFSAERTGGSVSTLTIQRTQQEDSAVYLCASSEGPFTDTQYFGPGTRLTVL.

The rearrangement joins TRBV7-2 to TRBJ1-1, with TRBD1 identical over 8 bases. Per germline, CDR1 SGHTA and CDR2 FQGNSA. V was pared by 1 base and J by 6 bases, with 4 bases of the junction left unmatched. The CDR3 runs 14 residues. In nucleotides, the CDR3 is TGTGCCAGCAGCTTAGGGACAGGGCTCTCTGAAGCTTTCTTT. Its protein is CASSLGTGLSEAFF.

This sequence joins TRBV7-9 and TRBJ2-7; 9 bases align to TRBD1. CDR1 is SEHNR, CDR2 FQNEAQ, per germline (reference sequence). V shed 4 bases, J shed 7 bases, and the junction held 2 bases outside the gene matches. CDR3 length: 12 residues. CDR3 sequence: CASSWGQGEQYF. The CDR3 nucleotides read TGTGCCAGCAGCTGGGGACAGGGAGAGCAGTACTTC.

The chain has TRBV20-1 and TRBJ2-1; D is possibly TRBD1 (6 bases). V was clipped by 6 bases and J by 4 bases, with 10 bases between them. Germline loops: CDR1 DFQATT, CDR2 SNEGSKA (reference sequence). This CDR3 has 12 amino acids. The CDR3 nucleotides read TGCAGTGCCCTCGGACAGTACAATGAGCAGTTCTTC. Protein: CSALGQYNEQFF.

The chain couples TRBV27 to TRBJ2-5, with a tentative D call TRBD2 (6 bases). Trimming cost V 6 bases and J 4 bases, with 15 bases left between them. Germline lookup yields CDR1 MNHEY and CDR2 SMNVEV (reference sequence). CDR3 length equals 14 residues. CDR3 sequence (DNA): TGTGCCAGCAGCGCTTCGGACTACCGAGAGACCCAGTACTTC. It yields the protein CASSASDYRETQYF.

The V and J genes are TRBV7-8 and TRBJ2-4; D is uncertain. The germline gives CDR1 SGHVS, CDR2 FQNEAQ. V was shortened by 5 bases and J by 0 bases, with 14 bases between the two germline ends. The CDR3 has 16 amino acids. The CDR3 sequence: CASSRFSGVAKNIQYF. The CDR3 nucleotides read TGTGCCAGCAGCCGGTTCAGTGGGGTAGCCAAAAACATTCAGTACTTC.

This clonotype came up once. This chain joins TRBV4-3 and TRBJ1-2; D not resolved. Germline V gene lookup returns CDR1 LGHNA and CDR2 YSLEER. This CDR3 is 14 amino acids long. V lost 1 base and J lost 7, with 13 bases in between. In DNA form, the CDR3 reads TGCGCCAGCAGCCAAGGAGGGTTTGGGAGTGGCTACACCTTC. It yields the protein CASSQGGFGSGYTF.

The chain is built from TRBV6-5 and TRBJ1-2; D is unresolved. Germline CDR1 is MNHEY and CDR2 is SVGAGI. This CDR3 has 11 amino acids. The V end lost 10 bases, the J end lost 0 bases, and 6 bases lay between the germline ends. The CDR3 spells CATFSNYGYTF. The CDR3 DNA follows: TGTGCCACCTTTTCTAACTATGGCTACACCTTC.

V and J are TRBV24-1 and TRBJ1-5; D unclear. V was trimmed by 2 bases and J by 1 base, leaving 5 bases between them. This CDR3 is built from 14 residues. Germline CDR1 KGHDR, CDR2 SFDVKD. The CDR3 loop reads CATSDYGSNQPQHF. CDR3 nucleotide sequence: TGTGCCACCAGTGATTATGGGAGCAATCAGCCCCAGCATTTT.

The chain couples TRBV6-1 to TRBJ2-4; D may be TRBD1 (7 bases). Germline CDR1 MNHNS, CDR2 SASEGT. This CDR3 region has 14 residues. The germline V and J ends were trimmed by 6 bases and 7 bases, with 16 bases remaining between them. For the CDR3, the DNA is TGTGCCAGCAGCTCCGACAGGGACTGGAACATTCAGTACTTC. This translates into CASSSDRDWNIQYF.

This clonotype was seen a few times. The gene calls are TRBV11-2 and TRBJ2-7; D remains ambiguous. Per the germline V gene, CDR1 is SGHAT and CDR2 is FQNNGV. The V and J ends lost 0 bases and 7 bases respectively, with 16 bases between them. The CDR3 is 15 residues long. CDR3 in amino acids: CASSLDLAALREQYV. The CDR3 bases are TGTGCCAGCAGCTTAGATCTGGCAGCCCTTAGGGAGCAGTACGTC.

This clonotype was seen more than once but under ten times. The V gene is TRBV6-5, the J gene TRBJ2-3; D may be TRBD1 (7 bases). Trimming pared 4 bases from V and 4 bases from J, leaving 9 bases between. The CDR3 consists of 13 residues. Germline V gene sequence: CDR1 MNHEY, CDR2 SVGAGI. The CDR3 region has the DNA TGTGCCAGCAGTTCAGGGGGGTCAGATACGCAGTATTTT. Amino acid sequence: CASSSGGSDTQYF.

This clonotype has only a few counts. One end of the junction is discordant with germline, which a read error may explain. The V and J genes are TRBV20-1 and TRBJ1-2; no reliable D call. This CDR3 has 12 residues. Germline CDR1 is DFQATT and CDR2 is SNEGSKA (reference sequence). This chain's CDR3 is CSTSTENYGYTF. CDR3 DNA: TGCAGTACTAGTACAGAAAACTATGGCTACACCTTC.

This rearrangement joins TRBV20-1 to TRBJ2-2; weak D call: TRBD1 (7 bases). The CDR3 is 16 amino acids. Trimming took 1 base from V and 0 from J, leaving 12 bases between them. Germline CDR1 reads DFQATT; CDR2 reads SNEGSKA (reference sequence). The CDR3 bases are TGCAGTGCTAGAGGTGGAGGGGGCGCGAACACCGGGGAGCTGTTTTTT. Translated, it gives CSARGGGGANTGELFF.

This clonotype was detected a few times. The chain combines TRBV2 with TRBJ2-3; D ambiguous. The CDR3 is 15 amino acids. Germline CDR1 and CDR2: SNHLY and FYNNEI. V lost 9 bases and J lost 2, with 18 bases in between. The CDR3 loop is CARQDGQFLTDTQYF. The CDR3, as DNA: TGTGCCAGACAAGACGGGCAGTTTCTCACAGATACGCAGTATTTT.

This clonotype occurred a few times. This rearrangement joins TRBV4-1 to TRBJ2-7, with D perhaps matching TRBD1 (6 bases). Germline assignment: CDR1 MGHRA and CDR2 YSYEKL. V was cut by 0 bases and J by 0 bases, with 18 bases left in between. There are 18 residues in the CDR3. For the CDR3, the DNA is TGCGCCAGCAGCCAAGATCCACAGGGACGAGATTTCTCCTACGAGCAGTACGTC. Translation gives CASSQDPQGRDFSYEQYV.

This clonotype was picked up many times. The DNA of the CDR3 is TGTGCCAGCAGTCCCAGTCCGGGCGGGGGGCAAGAGACCCAGTACTTC. Its protein product is CASSPSPGGGQETQYF. The V gene is TRBV28, the J gene TRBJ2-5, with 8 bases lining up with TRBD2. Trimming removed 5 bases from V and 2 bases from J; junction bases left unmatched: 10. This CDR3 comprises 16 residues. The V gene's germline CDR1 is MDHEN and CDR2 SYDVKM.

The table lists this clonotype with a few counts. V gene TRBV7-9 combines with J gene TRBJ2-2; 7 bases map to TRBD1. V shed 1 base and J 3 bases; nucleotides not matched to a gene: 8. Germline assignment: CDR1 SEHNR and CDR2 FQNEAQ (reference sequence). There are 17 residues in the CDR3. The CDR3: CASSLGSGTADTGELFF. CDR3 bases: TGTGCCAGCAGCTTAGGTTCCGGGACAGCTGACACCGGGGAGCTGTTTTTT.

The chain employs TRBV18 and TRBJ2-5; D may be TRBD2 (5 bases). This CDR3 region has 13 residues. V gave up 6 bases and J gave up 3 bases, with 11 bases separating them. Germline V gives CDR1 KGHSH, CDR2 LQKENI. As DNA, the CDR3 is TGTGCCAGCTCTCACTACGGGGAAGAGACCCAGTACTTC. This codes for CASSHYGEETQYF.